The source of this T cell receptor (beta chain) is a study of T cell repertoires in cytomegalovirus infection (dated by TCRdb to between 2018 and 2021). Study-wide context: Recently identified HLA-C-restricted CMV epitopes, whose presentation resists viral immunomodulation, were targeted by peptide stimulations together with well-studied HLA-B-restricted epitopes. Donor HLA type was relevant to the analysis, as public TCR beta signatures indicated carriage of CMV infection together with the matching HLA type. Broad study findings and their caveats: The ex vivo response was dominated by HLA-C-restricted CMV-specific TCR beta clonotypes, which also provided the single most frequent clonotype in two of eight donors. Carriers of CMV infection plus the relevant HLA type were discriminated by the cumulative frequency of public TCR beta family members in the study cohort and in an independent roughly 400-donor cohort.

This specimen's treatment or condition label, interpreted: in vitro stimulation with specific CMV peptide epitopes to enrich CMV-specific T cells. The germline V gene sets CDR1 to SGHDT and CDR2 to YYEEEE. V is reduced by 5 bases and J by 5 bases, leaving a spacing of 22 bases between them. The CDR3 starts with the cysteine, ends with the phenylalanine, and has 16 residues. The DNA shown is the 48-base CDR3, in frame from base 1. TCRdb names Illumina HiSeq 1500 as the instrument used. TCRdb trimmed the raw reads at Q25, called clones with MiXCR and kept productive beta chains. Rows are combined by CDR3 protein, so each entry shows the most common genes and DNA. For this sample there are 650,000 to 850,000 distinct CDR3 sequences; roughly 29% appear just once. The ten largest clones capture under 15% of the sample. This clonotype has only a few counts. It lacks a known antigen. No much larger clone is present one base from it, and per-base qualities are unavailable.

The TCR comes from a human donor in good health (CMV status not recorded). Some clones in this sample may be carry-over from other donors' samples. The sample in question was cultured CD8+ T cells from PBMCs, obtained from culture after CMV antigen stimulation. This sequence uses TRBV5-6 and TRBJ2-5, with the D call perhaps TRBD1 or TRBD2, as 6 bases match in each case. The CDR3 in this case is CASSQRRGRIYETQYF. The nucleotides are TGTGCCAGCAGTCAACGACGGGGGCGCATATATGAGACCCAGTACTTC.